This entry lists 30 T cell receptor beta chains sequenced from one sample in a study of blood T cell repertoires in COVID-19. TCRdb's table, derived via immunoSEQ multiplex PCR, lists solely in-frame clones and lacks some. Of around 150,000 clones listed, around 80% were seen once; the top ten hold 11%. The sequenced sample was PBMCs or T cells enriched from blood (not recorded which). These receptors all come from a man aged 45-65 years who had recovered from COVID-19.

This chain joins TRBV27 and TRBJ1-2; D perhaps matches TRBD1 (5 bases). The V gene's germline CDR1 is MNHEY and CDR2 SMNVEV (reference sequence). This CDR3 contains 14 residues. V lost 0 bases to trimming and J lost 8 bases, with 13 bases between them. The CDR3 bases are TGTGCCAGCAGTTTATCGACAGTGACCTCAGGCTACACCTTC. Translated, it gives CASSLSTVTSGYTF.

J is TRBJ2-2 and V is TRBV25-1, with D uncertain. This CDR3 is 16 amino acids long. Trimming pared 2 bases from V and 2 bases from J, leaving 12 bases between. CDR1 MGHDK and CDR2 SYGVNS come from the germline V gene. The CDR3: CASSELGATNTGELFF. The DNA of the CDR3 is TGTGCCAGCAGTGAACTCGGAGCCACAAACACCGGGGAGCTGTTTTTT.

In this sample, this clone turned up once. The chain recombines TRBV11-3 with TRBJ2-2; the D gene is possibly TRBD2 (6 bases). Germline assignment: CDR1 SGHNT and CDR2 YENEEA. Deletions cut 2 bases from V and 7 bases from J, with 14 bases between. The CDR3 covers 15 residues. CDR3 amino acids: CASSLSGTVSGELFF. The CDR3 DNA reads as TGTGCCAGCAGCTTATCCGGGACTGTTAGCGGGGAGCTGTTTTTT.

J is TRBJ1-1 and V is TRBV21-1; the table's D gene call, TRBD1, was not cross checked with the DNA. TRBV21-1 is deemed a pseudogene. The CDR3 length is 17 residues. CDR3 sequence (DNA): TGTGCCAGCAGCCAGGGGTGGACAGGGGTTATGAACACTGAAGCTTTCTTT. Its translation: CASSQGWTGVMNTEAFF.

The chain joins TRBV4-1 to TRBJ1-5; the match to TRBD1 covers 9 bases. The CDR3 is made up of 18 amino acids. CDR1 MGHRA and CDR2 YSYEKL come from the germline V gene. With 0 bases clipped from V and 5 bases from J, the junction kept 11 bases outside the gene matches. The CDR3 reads CASSQEPMTGGGDQPQHF. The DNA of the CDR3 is TGCGCCAGCAGCCAAGAACCCATGACAGGGGGAGGCGATCAGCCCCAGCATTTT.

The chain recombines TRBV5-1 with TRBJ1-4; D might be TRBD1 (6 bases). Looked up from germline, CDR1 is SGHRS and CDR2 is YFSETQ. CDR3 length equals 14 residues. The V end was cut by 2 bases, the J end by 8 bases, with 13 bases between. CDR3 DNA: TGCGCCAGCAGCTTTCAGGGGAAGGGCGAAAAACTGTTTTTT. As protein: CASSFQGKGEKLFF.

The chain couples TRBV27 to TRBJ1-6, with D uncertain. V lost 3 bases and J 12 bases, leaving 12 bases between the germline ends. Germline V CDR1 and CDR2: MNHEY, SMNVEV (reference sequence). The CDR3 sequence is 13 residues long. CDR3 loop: CASSLKRREPLHF. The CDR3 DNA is TGTGCCAGCAGTTTGAAAAGGCGGGAACCCCTCCACTTT.

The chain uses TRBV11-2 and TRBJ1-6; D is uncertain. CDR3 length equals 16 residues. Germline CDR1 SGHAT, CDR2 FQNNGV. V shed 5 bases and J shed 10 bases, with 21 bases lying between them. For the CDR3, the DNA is TGTGCCAGCAGCACGAGAAGGTCCGGAGAAGTCTCACCCCTCCACTTT. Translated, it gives CASSTRRSGEVSPLHF.

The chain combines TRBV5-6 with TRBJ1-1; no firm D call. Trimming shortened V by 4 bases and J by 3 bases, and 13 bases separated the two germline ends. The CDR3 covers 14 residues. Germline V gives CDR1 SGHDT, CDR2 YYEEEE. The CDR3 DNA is TGTGCCAGCAGCCCTGCCCGGAGTTACACTGAAGCTTTCTTT. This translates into CASSPARSYTEAFF.

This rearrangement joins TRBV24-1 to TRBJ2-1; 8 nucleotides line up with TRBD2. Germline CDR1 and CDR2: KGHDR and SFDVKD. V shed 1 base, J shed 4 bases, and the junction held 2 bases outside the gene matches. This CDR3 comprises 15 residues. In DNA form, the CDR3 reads TGTGCCACCAGTGATTTCCGGGGGGGTTACAATGAGCAGTTCTTC. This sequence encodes CATSDFRGGYNEQFF.

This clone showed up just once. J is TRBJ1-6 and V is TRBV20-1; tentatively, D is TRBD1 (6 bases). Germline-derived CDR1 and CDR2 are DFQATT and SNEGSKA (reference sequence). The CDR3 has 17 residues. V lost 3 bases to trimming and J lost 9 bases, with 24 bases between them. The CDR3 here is CSASQYRVGVGGSPLHF. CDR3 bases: TGCAGTGCTAGTCAATACAGGGTTGGGGTTGGGGGTTCACCCCTCCACTTT.

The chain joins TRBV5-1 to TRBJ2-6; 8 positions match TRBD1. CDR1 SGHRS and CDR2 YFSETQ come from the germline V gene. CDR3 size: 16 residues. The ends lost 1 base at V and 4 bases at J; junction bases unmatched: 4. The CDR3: CASSLLQGAGANVLTF. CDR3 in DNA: TGCGCCAGCAGCTTGCTCCAGGGGGCCGGGGCCAACGTCCTGACTTTC.

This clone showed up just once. CDR3 region: CASSADVPGSTDTQYF. The CDR3 coding sequence is TGCGCCAGCAGCGCTGACGTCCCAGGGAGCACAGATACGCAGTATTTT. The chain uses TRBV5-1 and TRBJ2-3; maybe TRBD1 (5 bases). CDR1 and CDR2 (germline): SGHRS, YFSETQ. V dropped 4 bases and J dropped 0 bases, with 15 bases sitting between them. The CDR3 is 16 amino acids.

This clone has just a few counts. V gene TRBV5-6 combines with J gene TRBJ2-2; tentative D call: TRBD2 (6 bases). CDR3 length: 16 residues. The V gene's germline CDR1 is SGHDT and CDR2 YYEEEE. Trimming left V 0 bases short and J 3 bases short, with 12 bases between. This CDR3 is CASSLDREWHTGELFF. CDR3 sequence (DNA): TGTGCCAGCAGCTTGGATCGGGAGTGGCACACCGGGGAGCTGTTTTTT.

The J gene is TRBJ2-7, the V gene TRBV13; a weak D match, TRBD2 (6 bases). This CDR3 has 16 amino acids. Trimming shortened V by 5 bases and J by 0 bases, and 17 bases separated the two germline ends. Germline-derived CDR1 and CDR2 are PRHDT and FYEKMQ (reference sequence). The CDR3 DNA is TGTGCCAGCAGCACCTACTCCGGGGAGGTCTCCTACGAGCAGTACTTC. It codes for CASSTYSGEVSYEQYF.

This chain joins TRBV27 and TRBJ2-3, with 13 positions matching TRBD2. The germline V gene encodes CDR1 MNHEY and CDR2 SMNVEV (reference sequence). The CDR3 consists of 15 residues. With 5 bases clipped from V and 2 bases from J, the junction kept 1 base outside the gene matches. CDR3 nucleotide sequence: TGTGCCAGCAGTGGACTAGCGGGGGCCACAGATACGCAGTATTTT. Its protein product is CASSGLAGATDTQYF.

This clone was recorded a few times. The CDR3 protein is CASSPRGGPLSNQPQHF. The CDR3 nucleotides are TGTGCCAGCAGCCCCCGGGGGGGTCCACTAAGCAATCAGCCCCAGCATTTT. V usage is TRBV7-2 and J usage is TRBJ1-5; perhaps TRBD1 as D (5 bases). Looked up from germline, CDR1 is SGHTA and CDR2 is FQGNSA. Trimming took off 5 bases at V and 1 base at J, with 18 bases between the two ends. This CDR3 comprises 17 residues.

CDR3 sequence reads: CASRYRDRVYNSPLHF. As DNA, the CDR3 is TGTGCCAGCAGGTACCGGGACAGGGTGTATAATTCACCCCTCCACTTT. The chain couples TRBV28 to TRBJ1-6, with 9 bases aligning to TRBD1. Germline trimming cut 6 bases from V and 4 bases from J; bases unmatched to any gene: 7. This CDR3 spans 16 amino acids. Germline CDR1 is MDHEN and CDR2 is SYDVKM.

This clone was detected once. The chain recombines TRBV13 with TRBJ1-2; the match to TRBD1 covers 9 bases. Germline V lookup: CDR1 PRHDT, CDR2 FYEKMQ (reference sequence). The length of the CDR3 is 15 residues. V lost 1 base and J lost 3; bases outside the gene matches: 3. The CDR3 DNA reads TGTGCCAGCAGCTTAGACAGGGGGCGCGACTATGGCTACACCTTC. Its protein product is CASSLDRGRDYGYTF.

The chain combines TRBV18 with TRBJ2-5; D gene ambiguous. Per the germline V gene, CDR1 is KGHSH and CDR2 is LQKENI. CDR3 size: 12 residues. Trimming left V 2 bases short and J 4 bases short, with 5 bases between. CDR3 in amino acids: CASSPLSETQYF. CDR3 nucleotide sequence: TGTGCCAGCTCACCATTATCAGAGACCCAGTACTTC. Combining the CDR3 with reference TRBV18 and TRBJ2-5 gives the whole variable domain NAGVMQNPRHLVRRRGQEARLRCSPMKGHSHVYWYRQLPEEGLKFMVYLQKENIIDESGMPKERFSAEFPKEGPSILRIQQVVRGDSAAYFCASSPLSETQYFGPGTRLLVL.

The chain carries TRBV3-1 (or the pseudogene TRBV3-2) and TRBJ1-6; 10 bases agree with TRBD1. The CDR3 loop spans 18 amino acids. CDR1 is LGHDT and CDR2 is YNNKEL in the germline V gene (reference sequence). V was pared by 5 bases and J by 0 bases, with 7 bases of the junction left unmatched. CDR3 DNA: TGTGCCAGCAGCTCTCGACAGGGGGCCAACTCCTATAATTCACCCCTCCACTTT. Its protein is CASSSRQGANSYNSPLHF.

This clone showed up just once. As DNA, the CDR3 is TGTGCCAGCAGTCCCGGGCGTAGCGGGAACACAGATACGCAGTATTTT. It translates to CASSPGRSGNTDTQYF. The rearrangement joins TRBV27 to TRBJ2-3; 8 bases are a match to TRBD2. The germline gives CDR1 MNHEY, CDR2 SMNVEV (reference sequence). V dropped 5 bases and J dropped 2; count of bases not matched to a gene: 9. CDR3 length equals 16 residues.

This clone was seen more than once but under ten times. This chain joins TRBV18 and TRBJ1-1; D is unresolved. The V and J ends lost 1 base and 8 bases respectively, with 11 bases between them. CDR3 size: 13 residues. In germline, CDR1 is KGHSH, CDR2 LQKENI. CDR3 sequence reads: CASSPHSTGEAFF. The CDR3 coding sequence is TGTGCCAGCTCACCACATAGTACGGGAGAAGCTTTCTTT.

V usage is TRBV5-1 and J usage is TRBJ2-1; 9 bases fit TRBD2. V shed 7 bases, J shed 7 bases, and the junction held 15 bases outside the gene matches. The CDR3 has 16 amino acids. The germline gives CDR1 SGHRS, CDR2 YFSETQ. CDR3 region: CASEIGAGGGGNEQFF. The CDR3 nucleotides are TGCGCCAGCGAGATCGGAGCGGGGGGCGGTGGGAATGAGCAGTTCTTC.

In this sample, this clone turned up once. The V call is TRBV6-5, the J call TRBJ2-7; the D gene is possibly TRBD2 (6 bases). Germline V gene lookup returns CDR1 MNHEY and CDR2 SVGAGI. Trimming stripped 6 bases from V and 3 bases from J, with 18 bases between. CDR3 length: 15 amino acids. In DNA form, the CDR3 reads TGTGCCAGCAGGAGCGTCGGGAGACGTTTCTACGAGCAGTACTTC. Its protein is CASRSVGRRFYEQYF.

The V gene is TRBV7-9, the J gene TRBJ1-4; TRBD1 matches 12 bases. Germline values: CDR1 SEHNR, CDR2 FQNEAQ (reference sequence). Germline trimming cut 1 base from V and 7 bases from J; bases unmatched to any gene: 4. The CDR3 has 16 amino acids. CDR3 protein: CASSLGDRGLREKLFF. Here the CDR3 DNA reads TGTGCCAGCAGCTTAGGGGACAGGGGGCTTCGTGAAAAACTGTTTTTT.

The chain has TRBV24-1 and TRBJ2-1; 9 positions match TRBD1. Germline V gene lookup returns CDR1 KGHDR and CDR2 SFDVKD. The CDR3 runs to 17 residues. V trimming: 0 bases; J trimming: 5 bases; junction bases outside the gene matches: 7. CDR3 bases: TGTGCCACCAGTGATTTGCAAGACAGGGGGTCACACAATGAGCAGTTCTTC. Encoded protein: CATSDLQDRGSHNEQFF.

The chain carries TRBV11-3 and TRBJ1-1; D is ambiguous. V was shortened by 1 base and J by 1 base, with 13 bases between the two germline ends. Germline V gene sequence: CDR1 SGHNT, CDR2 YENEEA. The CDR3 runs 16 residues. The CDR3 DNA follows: TGTGCCAGCAGCTTAGGAAGTCTCCGAGGGAACACTGAAGCTTTCTTT. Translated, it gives CASSLGSLRGNTEAFF.

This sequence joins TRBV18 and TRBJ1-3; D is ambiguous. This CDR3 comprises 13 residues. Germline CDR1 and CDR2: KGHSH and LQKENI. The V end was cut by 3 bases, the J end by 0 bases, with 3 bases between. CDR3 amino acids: CASSPSSGNTIYF. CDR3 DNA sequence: TGTGCCAGCTCACCCTCCTCTGGAAACACCATATATTTT.

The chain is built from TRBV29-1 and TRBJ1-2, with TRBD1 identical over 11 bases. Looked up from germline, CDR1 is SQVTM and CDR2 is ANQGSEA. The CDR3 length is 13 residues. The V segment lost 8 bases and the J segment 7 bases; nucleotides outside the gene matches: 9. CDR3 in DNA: TGCAGCTCGGCCGGGACAGGGGGAATTGGCTACACCTTC. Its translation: CSSAGTGGIGYTF.